These 2 T cell receptor beta chains came from one sample sequenced in a study of blood T cell repertoires in COVID-19. Sequencing was performed with immunoSEQ multiplex PCR; in TCRdb, only in-frame clones are kept and a portion is missing. Among 200,000 to 300,000 clones listed, about nine tenths were seen once. Sequenced: peripheral blood. All receptors derive from a woman aged 40 to 55 with acute or convalescent COVID-19.

The chain links TRBV3-1 (or the pseudogene TRBV3-2) to TRBJ1-4, with unresolved D. Germline loops: CDR1 LGHDT, CDR2 YNNKEL (reference sequence). The CDR3 sequence is 13 residues long. Trimming cost V 6 bases and J 2 bases, with 7 bases left between them. The CDR3 DNA is TGTGCCAGCAGGAGGCGGACTAATGAAAAACTGTTTTTT. Protein product: CASRRRTNEKLFF.

The chain couples TRBV20-1 to TRBJ2-3, with D possibly TRBD1 on 5 matching bases. The ends were cut back, 6 bases at V and 8 bases at J, with 12 bases in the middle. Germline lookup yields CDR1 DFQATT and CDR2 SNEGSKA (reference sequence). The CDR3 sequence is 11 residues long. As DNA, the CDR3 is TGCAGTGCCTTCAGGGCCGGTACGCAGTATTTT. Protein sequence: CSAFRAGTQYF.